In this sample, the clone carrying this T cell receptor (beta chain) turned up a few times. The data derive from a study of response to subunit inactivated influenza vaccine. From the RT-PCR reads, TCRdb called clonotypes with MiXCR, one entry per CDR3 protein. This sample has more than 200,000 distinct CDR3 sequences, with 10% to 15% found just once. The specimen comprised non-naive T cells sorted from PBMCs, sampled 14 to 15 days before vaccination. The TCR originated in a man aged 45-65 years who received an inactivated influenza vaccine.

The DNA for the CDR3 is TGTGCCAGCAGCTTACAGGGTATCGACAAAAACATTCAGTACTTC. Protein product: CASSLQGIDKNIQYF. This sequence joins TRBV7-2 and TRBJ2-4; D might be TRBD1 (5 bases). This CDR3 comprises 15 residues. Trimming left V 2 bases short and J 3 bases short, with 11 bases between. CDR1 is SGHTA and CDR2 is FQGNSA in the germline V gene.